This paragraph covers one T cell receptor (beta chain) sequence. This sample was included in a study of blood T cell repertoires in COVID-19. Turning to the study itself: PBMCs, B-cell-depleted T cells, or T cells provided the cDNA or gDNA that made up the material.

V gave up 5 bases and J gave up 3 bases, with 9 bases separating them. From germline, CDR1 is SGHNT and CDR2 YENEEA. The CDR3 consists of 13 residues. In the original analysis: Estimated nucleated cell counts came from reference gene primer amplification. Sequencing used immunoSEQ multiplex PCR; TCRdb keeps in-frame clones, though not all of them. The D gene and trimming were derived from the DNA, and the V and J assignments and clone size from that table. The data show hundreds of thousands of clones, about 85% seen once. The rearrangement joins TRBV11-3 to TRBJ2-3, with TRBD2 as a possible D gene (6 bases). The sequencing sample was made of peripheral blood. The clonotype originates from a man aged 35 to 55 with acute or convalescent COVID-19. The CDR3 protein is CASSATRTDTQYF. DNA for the CDR3: TGTGCCAGCAGCGCGACTAGGACAGATACGCAGTATTTT.